One sample yielded the 27 T cell receptor beta chains listed below, sequenced in a study of cytomegalovirus exposure and HLA in healthy donors. The primer mix had 60 Vbeta and 13 Jbeta primers. This table comes from immunoSEQ multiplex PCR, and its TCRdb copy is limited to in-frame clones, with some not included. Its listing shows tens of thousands of clones. Sequencing was done on a sample of PBMCs. The receptors were sampled from a woman between 50 and 59 years old in good health and CMV-seropositive.

The chain uses TRBV6-5 and TRBJ1-2; D is ambiguous. The CDR3 is 15 amino acids. Trimming removed 6 bases at V and 2 bases at J, with 16 bases between. Germline values: CDR1 MNHEY, CDR2 SVGAGI. CDR3 loop: CASSGRQGTNYGYTF. The CDR3 bases are TGTGCCAGCAGCGGAAGACAAGGAACGAACTATGGCTACACCTTC.

The chain links TRBV6-5 to TRBJ1-1; 7 bases agree with TRBD1. The CDR3 spans 13 residues. In germline, CDR1 is MNHEY, CDR2 SVGAGI. V was clipped by 2 bases and J by 7 bases; unmatched bases: 4. Here the CDR3 reads CASSYRGRIEAFF. In DNA form, the CDR3 reads TGTGCCAGCAGTTACAGGGGGCGAATTGAAGCTTTCTTT.

The chain employs TRBV18 and TRBJ1-2, with D hard to call. Per germline, CDR1 KGHSH and CDR2 LQKENI. The CDR3 is made up of 13 amino acids. V dropped 5 bases and J dropped 2 bases, with 9 bases sitting between them. The CDR3 DNA is TGTGCCAGCTCATTTAATATGAACTATGGCTACACCTTC. Protein sequence: CASSFNMNYGYTF.

The CDR3 is CAIEGHGKEAFF. CDR3 DNA: TGTGCCATCGAGGGACACGGAAAGGAAGCTTTCTTT. The rearrangement joins TRBV10-3 to TRBJ1-1; D is possibly TRBD1 (6 bases). Between the trimmed V and J ends, which lost 8 bases and 8 bases, there was a span of 15 bases. The germline gives CDR1 ENHRY, CDR2 SYGVKD. The CDR3 runs to 12 residues.

This rearrangement joins TRBV27 to TRBJ1-6; 7 nucleotides line up with TRBD1. V dropped 5 bases and J dropped 9; count of bases not matched to a gene: 10. Germline V CDR1 and CDR2: MNHEY, SMNVEV (reference sequence). The CDR3 loop spans 15 amino acids. The CDR3 DNA reads TGTGCCAGCAGTCCTAACAGGGGCAGTGCTTCACCCCTCCACTTT. It is translated as CASSPNRGSASPLHF.

The J gene is TRBJ1-1, the V gene TRBV27; the D gene is possibly TRBD1 (6 bases). The CDR3 runs 19 residues. Trimming pared 2 bases from V and 0 bases from J, leaving 22 bases between. The germline CDR1 and CDR2 sequences are MNHEY and SMNVEV (reference sequence). The CDR3 DNA sequence: TGTGCCAGCAGTTTAGGGACACCTTCCTTTACCCGATTGAACACTGAAGCTTTCTTT. Translated: CASSLGTPSFTRLNTEAFF.

V is TRBV7-2 and J is TRBJ2-1; TRBD1 aligns across 9 bases. There are 15 residues in the CDR3. The germline CDR1 and CDR2 sequences are SGHTA and FQGNSA. V shed 5 bases, J shed 2 bases, and the junction held 4 bases outside the gene matches. CDR3 loop: CASSRDRATYNEQFF. The CDR3 nucleotides are TGTGCCAGCAGCCGGGACAGGGCTACCTACAATGAGCAGTTCTTC.

The chain combines TRBV4-3 with TRBJ1-1, with D possibly being TRBD1 (6 bases). V lost 2 bases and J lost 1, with 14 bases in between. This CDR3 is 16 amino acids long. CDR1 LGHNA and CDR2 YSLEER come from the germline V gene. The CDR3 sequence: CASSQRYRQANTEAFF. CDR3 sequence (DNA): TGCGCCAGCAGCCAAAGATACCGACAGGCGAACACTGAAGCTTTCTTT.

This sequence joins TRBV10-1 and TRBJ2-7, with 10 nucleotides matching TRBD1. CDR3 length: 14 amino acids. The ends lost 2 bases at V and 9 bases at J; junction bases unmatched: 7. The V gene's germline CDR1 is WNHNN and CDR2 SYGVQD (reference sequence). This chain's CDR3 is CASSEPGTGEVQYF. DNA of the CDR3: TGCGCCAGCAGTGAGCCCGGGACAGGGGAGGTGCAGTACTTC.

The chain couples TRBV10-3 to TRBJ2-7, with D perhaps TRBD2 (6 bases). The CDR3 is 14 amino acids. Trimming cost V 10 bases and J 6 bases, with 22 bases left between them. CDR1 is ENHRY and CDR2 is SYGVKD in the germline V gene. CDR3 in DNA: TGTGCCACGTCTGACGTGGCGGGGCTCATCGAGCAGTACTTC. Its translation: CATSDVAGLIEQYF.

The chain employs TRBV11-2 and TRBJ2-1; 11 nucleotides line up with TRBD2. V lost 1 base, J lost 5 bases, and 4 bases stayed unmatched. CDR1 SGHAT and CDR2 FQNNGV come from the germline V gene. The CDR3 runs to 16 residues. DNA of the CDR3: TGTGCCAGCAGCTTAGTCGTAGCGGGAGGGAACAATGAGCAGTTCTTC. As protein: CASSLVVAGGNNEQFF.

The chain is built from TRBV6-1 and TRBJ2-2; 8 bases map to TRBD1. The CDR3 sequence is 14 residues long. V was pared by 5 bases and J by 7 bases, with 6 bases of the junction left unmatched. Germline assignment: CDR1 MNHNS and CDR2 SASEGT. The CDR3 region is CASSPQGAGGELFF. CDR3 bases: TGTGCCAGCAGTCCTCAGGGGGCGGGCGGGGAGCTGTTTTTT.

The rearrangement links TRBV19 to TRBJ2-7; 11 nucleotides align to TRBD1. Losses at the gene ends were 3 bases for V and 6 bases for J; bases not matched to a gene: 7. The CDR3 sequence is 15 residues long. The germline V gene has CDR1 LNHDA and CDR2 SQIVND (reference sequence). The CDR3 region has the DNA TGTGCCAGTAGTATCGGACAGGGGGCGCGTGGCGAGCAGTACTTC. Encoded protein: CASSIGQGARGEQYF.

Worth noting for this clone: At one of its ends the junction is not consistent with the germline gene, which may arise from a read error. This chain joins TRBV6-6 and TRBJ1-1; 8 bases are a match to TRBD1. CDR1 MNHNY and CDR2 SVGAGI come from the germline V gene (reference sequence). The CDR3 totals 12 residues. The CDR3 loop is CASSPDFRTGIF. The CDR3 nucleotides read TGTGCCAGCAGCCCCGATTTTCGGACAGGGATTTTT.

For the CDR3, the DNA is TGTGCCAGCAGTTACCCATATCAGGGGGCTGAAGCTTTCTTT. Its translation is CASSYPYQGAEAFF. V is TRBV6-6 and J is TRBJ1-1; 7 nucleotides line up with TRBD1. Germline values: CDR1 MNHNY, CDR2 SVGAGI (reference sequence). Trimming cost V 2 bases and J 6 bases; bases outside gene matches: 6. CDR3 size: 14 residues.

This chain uses TRBV4-1 with TRBJ1-5, with D perhaps matching TRBD1 (6 bases). This CDR3 spans 14 amino acids. Trimming stripped 6 bases from V and 3 bases from J, with 12 bases between. Germline CDR1 and CDR2: MGHRA and YSYEKL. The DNA for the CDR3 is TGCGCCAGCAGACCAACAGGGACCAATCAGCCCCAGCATTTT. The encoded protein is CASRPTGTNQPQHF.

The gene calls are TRBV18 and TRBJ1-5, with 7 bases fitting TRBD1. CDR3 size: 14 residues. CDR1 and CDR2 from the germline V gene are KGHSH and LQKENI. Unmatched junction bases numbered 1, after V lost 3 bases and J lost 2 bases. CDR3 region: CASSPGTGNQPQHF. The CDR3 nucleotides are TGTGCCAGCTCACCCGGGACAGGCAATCAGCCCCAGCATTTT.

The gene calls are TRBV7-2 and TRBJ1-1; D is unclear. CDR3 size: 13 residues. Trimming removed 3 bases from V and 3 bases from J, with 8 bases in between. CDR1 and CDR2 (germline): SGHTA, FQGNSA. CDR3 bases: TGTGCCAGCAGCTTTACCCGGGACACTGAAGCTTTCTTT. Its translation: CASSFTRDTEAFF.

The chain has TRBV18 and TRBJ2-3, with TRBD2 matching over 13 bases. Germline CDR1 is KGHSH and CDR2 is LQKENI. Trimming removed 2 bases from V and 5 bases from J; junction bases left unmatched: 10. The CDR3 is 18 amino acids. The CDR3 sequence is CASSPVEGTSGMRDTQYF. Here the CDR3 DNA reads TGTGCCAGCTCACCAGTCGAAGGGACTAGCGGGATGAGAGATACGCAGTATTTT.

J is TRBJ2-1 and V is TRBV29-1; the match to TRBD2 covers 13 bases. The V gene end was trimmed by 0 bases and the J gene end by 4 bases; junction bases not matched to a gene: 3. The germline CDR1 and CDR2 sequences are SQVTM and ANQGSEA. The CDR3 contains 16 residues. This chain's CDR3 is CSVEDPTSGGYNEQFF. The DNA of the CDR3 is TGCAGCGTTGAAGATCCGACTAGCGGGGGGTACAATGAGCAGTTCTTC.

The chain uses TRBV27 and TRBJ2-7; 11 bases match TRBD2. Germline V CDR1 and CDR2: MNHEY, SMNVEV (reference sequence). The CDR3 is made up of 18 amino acids. Trimming took 3 bases from V and 2 from J; bases not matched to a gene: 12. Written as DNA, the CDR3 is TGTGCCAGCAGTTTGGTTGGACTAGCGGGTGGGAGCGCCTACGAGCAGTACTTC. Protein product: CASSLVGLAGGSAYEQYF.

V gene TRBV6-6 combines with J gene TRBJ2-3, with D uncertain. Deletions cut 4 bases from V and 4 bases from J, with 9 bases between. The CDR3 covers 13 residues. Germline lookup yields CDR1 MNHNY and CDR2 SVGAGI (reference sequence). The CDR3 nucleotides read TGTGCCAGCAGTTCTTACCTATCAGATACGCAGTATTTT. Translated: CASSSYLSDTQYF.

Comments on this clone: The sample has other DNA sequences that encode this CDR3 too. The genes are TRBV2 and TRBJ2-7, with 8 bases identical to TRBD1. This CDR3 contains 13 residues. The junction had 6 bases not matched to a gene; V was cut back by 4 bases and J by 7 bases. The germline CDR1 and CDR2 sequences are SNHLY and FYNNEI. The CDR3 is CASSGQGAGEQYF. CDR3 sequence (DNA): TGTGCCAGCAGTGGTCAGGGGGCGGGGGAGCAGTACTTC.

The chain uses TRBV5-4 and TRBJ2-3; D may be TRBD2 (5 bases). This CDR3 spans 15 amino acids. V lost 0 bases to trimming and J lost 6 bases, with 14 bases between them. In germline, CDR1 is SGHNT, CDR2 YYREEE (reference sequence). The CDR3 DNA reads as TGTGCCAGCAGCTTGGAAAAGAGGGCGAAGGATACGCAGTATTTT. This codes for CASSLEKRAKDTQYF. Based on the CDR3 plus reference TRBV5-4 and TRBJ2-3, the full variable domain is ETGVTQSPTHLIKTRGQQVTLRCSSQSGHNTVSWYQQALGQGPQFIFQYYREEENGRGNFPPRFSGLQFPNYSSELNVNALELDDSALYLCASSLEKRAKDTQYFGPGTRLTVL.

V is TRBV27 and J is TRBJ1-6; no reliable D call. V was shortened by 5 bases and J by 10 bases, with 9 bases between the two germline ends. This CDR3 comprises 12 residues. CDR1 is MNHEY, CDR2 SMNVEV, per germline (reference sequence). The CDR3 reads CASSTHRSPLHF. In DNA form, the CDR3 reads TGTGCCAGCAGTACTCACCGCTCACCCCTCCACTTT.

This chain connects TRBV6-1 to TRBJ1-2, with 7 bases lining up with TRBD1. This CDR3 is 15 amino acids long. Germline CDR1 MNHNS, CDR2 SASEGT. With 2 bases clipped from V and 6 bases from J, the junction kept 9 bases outside the gene matches. CDR3 sequence: CASSEHGQAGDGYTF. The CDR3 bases are TGTGCCAGCAGTGAACACGGACAGGCAGGTGATGGCTACACCTTC.

The V call is TRBV29-1, the J call TRBJ1-6, with D uncertain. Germline V CDR1 and CDR2: SQVTM, ANQGSEA. The CDR3 sequence is 14 residues long. Trimming took off 7 bases at V and 0 bases at J, with 10 bases between the two ends. The CDR3, as DNA: TGCAGCGCCCGGGTTCGCTCCTATAATTCACCCCTCCACTTT. Translating it yields CSARVRSYNSPLHF.